This T cell receptor (beta chain) was documented in a study of blood T cell repertoires in COVID-19. For the study at large: Italy, Spain and the United States were the sources of the convalescent and acute COVID-19 samples. Nucleic acid was either cDNA or gDNA, and it came from T cells, B-cell-depleted T cells, or PBMCs.

Germline CDR1 and CDR2: MDHEN and SYDVKM. Trimming took 7 bases from V and 5 from J, leaving 9 bases between them. The CDR3 has 12 amino acids. Authors' analysis steps: How many nucleated cells were present was estimated from reference gene primer amplification. Data came from immunoSEQ multiplex PCR; TCRdb stores just in-frame clones and leaves some out. D and trimming come from the DNA, and the V and J calls and clone size come from that table. The data show about 140,000 clones, around 84% seen once. The V call is TRBV28, the J call TRBJ1-5; D uncertain. Sequencing used peripheral blood. This sequence originates from a human donor in a cohort sampled during active COVID-19. CDR3 in amino acids: CASNSGDQPQHF. CDR3 sequence (DNA): TGTGCCAGCAACTCCGGGGATCAGCCCCAGCATTTT.